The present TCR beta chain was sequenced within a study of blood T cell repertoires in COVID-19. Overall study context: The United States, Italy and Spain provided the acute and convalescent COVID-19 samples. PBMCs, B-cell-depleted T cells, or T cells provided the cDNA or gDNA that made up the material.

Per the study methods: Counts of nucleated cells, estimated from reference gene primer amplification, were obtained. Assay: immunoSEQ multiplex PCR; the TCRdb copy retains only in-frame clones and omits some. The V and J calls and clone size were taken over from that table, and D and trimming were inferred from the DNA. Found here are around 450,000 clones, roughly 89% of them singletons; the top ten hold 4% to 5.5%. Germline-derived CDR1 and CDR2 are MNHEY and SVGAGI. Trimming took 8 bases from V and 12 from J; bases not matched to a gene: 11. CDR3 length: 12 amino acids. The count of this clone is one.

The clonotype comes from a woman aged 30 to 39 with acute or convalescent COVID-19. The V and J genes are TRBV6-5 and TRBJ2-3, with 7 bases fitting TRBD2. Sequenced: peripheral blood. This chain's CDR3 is CASGHRDYVQYF. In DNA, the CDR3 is TGTGCCAGCGGACACCGGGACTATGTCCAGTATTTT.